This TCR beta chain derives from a study of cytomegalovirus exposure and HLA in healthy donors (dated by TCRdb to between 2016 and 2019). Study-level background: An earlier analysis of several hundred of the donors reported about 250 Gb of sequence data and approximately 110 million unique TCR beta sequences from 190 million or so T cells. To study patterns of TCR occurrence, a later analysis re-analyzed previously published TCR beta repertoires from 650 to 750 donors and added high-resolution HLA genotyping. In a later genetic analysis, genome-wide SNP genotypes for about three fifths of the 666 donors were used, and that subset was treated as a discovery cohort. The genetic ancestry cluster associated with self-reported Caucasian donors included about 84% of the 300 to 400 genotyped donors. To predict cytomegalovirus infection status, the study combined high-throughput TCR immunosequencing, statistical association of individual TCRs with disease status, and machine learning. Every discovery cohort repertoire had been produced on one sequencing platform. The number of donors typed differed by locus, with roughly 620-630 for A, B, C, DRB1 and DQB1, roughly 520 for DQA1, 600 to 610 for DPA1, and some 440 for DPB1. Among 300 to 500 genotyped donors of the cohort, an average of around 220,000 unique TCR beta nucleotide sequences was sequenced per donor, of which about 19% were non-productive. HLA typing covered class I and class II loci at four-digit resolution. The study profiled the T cell repertoires of around 700 subjects by immunosequencing and related them to cytomegalovirus serostatus. Five DR-DQ haplotypes were handled as single units for association and clustering because linkage in the cohort was strong. Alongside the repertoire data, information on donor age, sex, ethnicity and CMV serostatus was compiled. The aim of the study was to test whether cataloging public T cell receptors could identify signatures of past pathogen exposure. Rather than drawing on any new phenotypic data, the later analysis identified candidate immune exposures from TCR beta sequences and the way those sequences occurred across donors. In an earlier analysis of around 540 of the donors, high-throughput TCR beta sequencing was used to judge whether each TCR beta V gene segment behaved as functional or pseudogenic. Besides the first cohort of 666 subjects, a separate validation cohort made up of 90 to 150 different subjects was used. An early release covering 550 to 700 HLA-typed donors comprised roughly 300 gigabases of sequencing data and around 80 million unique TCR sequences. The full study reports these points: The authors suggested that the approach could potentially be extended to other disease states and immunological phenotypes. The sequencing pipeline was judged likely to have produced a cluster of highly shared sequence variants as a technical artifact. Linkage disequilibrium might explain the correlated functional status among segregating V segments, but an unknown experimental factor could not be ruled out. The only immune exposure information available for the cohort was CMV serostatus. Because counts were too low, about 17 rarely observed V segments, including chromosome 9 orphons, were excluded from the earlier analysis of some 540 of the donors. A few of the identified cytomegalovirus-associated TCR beta chains were confirmed in vitro to be specific for cytomegalovirus antigens. Most CMV-associated TCR beta chains appeared to be HLA-restricted in a later analysis, and the HLA associations seemed to be driven largely by CMV exposure. In a later analysis, several top co-occurrence clusters were reported to appear linked to parvovirus B19, influenza, CMV and Epstein-Barr virus. A later analysis associated 16,951 TCR beta sequences with specific HLA alleles at a false discovery rate of 0.05. While some public TCRs were present in many individuals, most TCR sequences turned up only very rarely across donors. V-gene and J-gene trimming of TCR beta chains was associated with a missense DCLRE1C variant in a later genetic analysis, and the association was replicated in an independent cohort. Some IMGT-functional V segments, including TRBV6-2 and TRBV6-3, could not be told apart with the 87-base-pair reads, so those segments were excluded. The classifier was reported to diagnose cytomegalovirus status with high specificity and sensitivity in both the original cohort and the validation cohort. The presence/absence analyses assumed that sequencing depth was roughly uniform across donors, and that assumption may not be true. Only TCR beta chains were sequenced in this cohort, and the absence of alpha or paired-chain data limited detectable features. In a later genetic analysis, fewer N-insertions in productive TCRs were reported among donors in an Asian-associated ancestry cluster than the 666-donor mean. In a later analysis, TCR association rates were found to vary across HLA loci, with the most associated TCRs seen for DRB1 alleles and the fewest for HLA-C alleles. A further reported finding was that TCR beta sequences accurately predicted the HLA-A and HLA-B alleles for most subjects in the first cohort. When HLA alleles, especially DR and DQ, strongly co-occurred, attributing TCR associations to individual alleles was difficult. The study gave a list of some 150 TCR beta chains associated with cytomegalovirus. In an earlier analysis of 500 to 650 of the donors, most TCR beta V segments appeared in productive rearrangements about 87% or about 30% of the time, broadly matching IMGT annotations. Because some donors lacked HLA typing at each locus, the association tests relied only on the typed subset. In a later analysis, HLA-associated TCR beta chains showed more clonal expansion and lower generation probabilities than non-associated chains that were equally common.

Concerning this clone itself: The clone's antigen remains unknown. No quality values exist for individual bases; no much larger clone is one base distant.

V is cut by 5 bases and J by 7 bases, and the space between the germline ends is 9 bases. The cysteine opens and the phenylalanine closes a CDR3 of 12 amino acids. Only the CDR3 part of the read is kept: 36 bases, read in frame from the first base. In the germline V gene, CDR1 corresponds to SGHRS and CDR2 to YFSETQ. The cohort consisted of some 730 healthy bone marrow donors. All cohort members were sampled while nominally healthy, although unrecorded immune exposures were likely present. The donor tested CMV seropositive and was one of the 289 seropositive cohort members. Each donor provided a peripheral blood sample, and peripheral blood mononuclear cells were used for TCR beta sequencing. Genomic DNA was extracted from the blood cell samples with the Qiagen DNeasy Blood Extraction Kit. Library preparation employed the immunoSEQ multiplex PCR assay. For the multiplex PCR, a mixture combining 60 forward primers for TCR Vbeta segments and 13 reverse primers for TCR Jbeta segments was used. The CDR3 region of rearranged TCR beta genes was amplified from genomic DNA with a multiplex PCR assay. The Illumina HiSeq System was used to sequence the amplified TCR beta libraries as 87-base-pair reads. The paper's processing steps were these. Across the 670 or so repertoires, a later analysis counted about 81 million unique TCR beta chains, 9 million to 14 million of which were shared by at least two donors. To remove PCR and sequencing errors, raw reads were error-corrected and collapsed into unique sequences using a nearest-neighbor algorithm that merged closely related sequences. CDR3 sequences were aligned to IMGT reference sequences to assign V, D and J gene segments. Each retained sequence needed at least a six-nucleotide match to both a V gene segment and a J gene segment. A rearrangement counted as productive if the CDR3 had no stop codons and remained in frame with V and J, and every other rearrangement counted as non-productive. Following IMGT convention, CDR3 was defined as the stretch from the second conserved V-encoded cysteine up to the conserved J-encoded phenylalanine. Sequences without an unambiguous match to a single V gene segment were excluded from the earlier analysis of approximately 600 of the donors. In an earlier analysis of a few hundred of the donors, V segments were called functional above 56.7% productive rearrangements and were called segregating when the between-donor standard deviation exceeded 5%. To diagnose cytomegalovirus status from the catalog of TCR beta chain sequences, a statistical classification framework was built. In a later analysis, V and J genes were assigned by comparing TCR nucleotide sequences against IMGT/GENE-DB human TR gene sequences. Using the TCRdist pipeline, a later analysis assigned CDR3 sequences along with most-parsimonious VDJ recombination scenarios. A later analysis defined each TCR beta chain by its CDR3 amino acid sequence plus V-gene family, and excluded reads lacking a unique V-gene family. To address suspected cross-contamination and a sequencing artifact, a later analysis removed roughly 640 highly shared, low-generation-probability nucleotide sequences. A later analysis calculated a clonal expansion index for each public chain from normalized within-repertoire ranks of inferred template counts. Generation probabilities in a later analysis came from a VDJ recombination model fitted to out-of-frame rearrangements, and those results were checked against IGoR. In a later analysis, hypergeometric tests were used to score TCR-TCR, TCR-HLA and TCR-CMV co-occurrence, with a repertoire-size bias correction applied to TCR pairs. To estimate false discovery rates, a later analysis permuted the HLA or CMV assignments 20 times. In a later analysis, co-occurring TCRs were grouped using DBSCAN, with TCRdist sequence similarity added in when clustering inside HLA-allele-positive subsets. Co-occurrence clustering excluded repertoires with fewer than 30,000 or more than 120,000 public chains, plus five with anomalous nucleotide sharing. In TCRdb, the immuneACCESS table is reduced to in-frame sequences with V and J assigned. These tables do not hold every clone; where another copy was compared, an unresolved V gene accounts for under half, and the others remain unexplained. That table is the source of V, J and clone size, and D and trimming were worked out from the DNA. For this sample the table gives 90,000 to 95,000 clones, of which about 77% were detected only once. Together, the top ten hold approximately 4.8% of the sample.

The sequence was obtained from a male donor in good health and CMV-seropositive. Sequencing input: PBMCs. Recombination connected TRBV5-1 to TRBJ2-2, with the D segment identity uncertain. Here the CDR3 is given as CASSAGVGELFF. The DNA reads TGCGCCAGCAGTGCAGGTGTCGGGGAGCTGTTTTTT.